This T cell receptor (beta chain) was obtained from a study of vaccination and CD4 T cells after COVID-19. Germline V lookup: CDR1 SGHVS, CDR2 FQNEAQ. The CDR3 covers 15 residues. V shed 4 bases and J shed 6 bases, with 16 bases lying between them. Comment on this clonotype: What it recognizes is unknown.

Oncomine TCR Beta short-read sequencing was applied to DNA from cultured CD4+ T cells. TCRdb called the PCR reads again in MiXCR, with one record for every CDR3 protein. This sample carries roughly 19,000 distinct CDR3 sequences, nearly 60% of them seen once, and the ten largest clones take 5.5% to 8.5%. Described treatment: roughly 10-day PBMC culture with coronavirus spike peptide pools or control peptides (ViraFEST assay). This sequence was found in a human donor who had recovered from COVID-19. J is TRBJ1-5 and V is TRBV7-8; tentative D call: TRBD1 (6 bases). Specimen: CD4+ T cells from blood, cultured in vitro, collected before SARS-CoV-2 vaccination. The CDR3 here is CASSSNRVTGQPQHF. The CDR3 DNA reads as TGTGCCAGCAGCTCCAACAGGGTAACGGGTCAGCCCCAGCATTTT.